The 13 T cell receptor beta chains in this list originate from one sample, sequenced in a study of CD8 T cells in Susac syndrome (dated 2019 in TCRdb). Receptors were amplified or captured by the immunoSEQ multiplex PCR assay. RNA was extracted using the RNeasy kit, and about 0.45 to 1 ug of the RNA was reverse transcribed with random hexamers. The public sequencing data were trimmed at Q25 with fastp and processed into clonotypes with MiXCR by TCRdb, which kept only in-frame beta chains. Rows are unified per CDR3 protein, each entry keeping the most common DNA and genes. Within this sample are 190,000 or so distinct CDR3 sequences, with around 95% of them counted one time only. The ten largest make up 0.082% of the sample. Source material: CD4+ T cells from PBMCs. The source of these receptors is a human donor with multiple sclerosis.

The V call is TRBV12-3 or TRBV12-4, the J call TRBJ1-6, with D unresolved. Trimming stripped 6 bases from V and 0 bases from J, with 6 bases between. The CDR3 loop spans 14 amino acids. This chain's CDR3 is CASRLSSYNSPLHF. Here the CDR3 DNA reads TGTGCCAGCAGACTGAGCTCCTATAATTCACCCCTCCACTTT.

The rearrangement links TRBV5-1 to TRBJ2-3; TRBD1 aligns across 12 bases. The V and J ends lost 4 bases and 4 bases, in that order; junction bases with no gene match: 7. The length of the CDR3 is 16 residues. CDR1 is SGHRS and CDR2 is YFSETQ in the germline V gene. In DNA form, the CDR3 reads TGCGCCAGCAGCCTTACCGGGACAGGGGGCGCAGATACGCAGTATTTT. This sequence encodes CASSLTGTGGADTQYF.

CDR3 loop: CASSADLDRDREAFF. The CDR3, as DNA: TGTGCCAGCAGCGCCGATCTTGACAGGGACAGGGAAGCTTTCTTT. The chain joins TRBV9 to TRBJ1-1, with 8 bases aligning to TRBD1. CDR1 and CDR2 from the germline V gene are SGDLS and YYNGEE. This CDR3 comprises 15 residues. V shed 3 bases, J shed 8 bases, and the junction held 12 bases outside the gene matches.

The genes are TRBV29-1 and TRBJ2-3; D may be TRBD1 (5 bases). The CDR3 contains 13 residues. Trimming shortened V by 6 bases and J by 5 bases, and 15 bases separated the two germline ends. Germline V gene data show CDR1 as SQVTM and CDR2 as ANQGSEA. CDR3 sequence: CSVDPRGGDTQYF. The CDR3 nucleotides read TGCAGCGTAGATCCTAGGGGCGGAGATACGCAGTATTTT.

The CDR3, as DNA: TGTGCCAGCAGTTCCTCGTCCCGGGACAGTACGGGCTATGGCTACACCTTC. Amino acids: CASSSSSRDSTGYGYTF. The chain couples TRBV6-5 to TRBJ1-2; TRBD1 matches at 7 bases. Unmatched junction bases numbered 15, after V lost 4 bases and J lost 4 bases. Germline CDR1 is MNHEY and CDR2 is SVGAGI. This CDR3 has 17 amino acids.

This rearrangement joins TRBV24-1 to TRBJ1-5, with D unclear. Germline V gene data show CDR1 as KGHDR and CDR2 as SFDVKD. V lost 0 bases, J lost 4 bases, and 12 bases lay in between. The CDR3 totals 16 residues. The CDR3 DNA reads TGTGCCACCAGTGATTTGAGGGAGGAAGGAAATCAGCCCCAGCATTTT. It specifies CATSDLREEGNQPQHF.

This rearrangement joins TRBV30 to TRBJ2-7; 8 positions match TRBD1. CDR1 and CDR2 (germline): GTSNPN, SVGIG (reference sequence). This CDR3 comprises 14 residues. The V segment lost 2 bases and the J segment 2 bases; nucleotides outside the gene matches: 5. CDR3 in amino acids: CAWSRGTGAYEQYF. The CDR3 DNA reads as TGTGCCTGGAGTAGGGGGACAGGTGCCTACGAGCAGTACTTC.

The genes are TRBV3-1 and TRBJ2-5, with a possible D match to TRBD1 (5 bases). This CDR3 contains 16 residues. Germline CDR1 LGHDT, CDR2 YNNKEL (reference sequence). The V and J ends lost 1 base and 5 bases respectively, with 17 bases between them. This chain's CDR3 is CASSQAGLALGETQYF. For the CDR3, the DNA is TGTGCCAGCAGCCAAGCAGGGCTCGCTTTGGGTGAGACCCAGTACTTC.

This chain uses TRBV7-2 with TRBJ1-2, with D perhaps matching TRBD1 (6 bases). Trimming removed 5 bases from V and 3 bases from J, with 13 bases in between. The CDR3 is made up of 14 amino acids. Germline V gives CDR1 SGHTA, CDR2 FQGNSA. The CDR3 reads CASSKKGEDYGYTF. In nucleotides, the CDR3 is TGTGCCAGCAGCAAAAAGGGGGAGGACTATGGCTACACCTTC.

This chain links TRBV15 with TRBJ2-4; a possible D gene is TRBD2 (7 bases). With 6 bases removed from V and 1 base from J, the gap between germline ends came to 13 bases. This CDR3 contains 15 residues. Germline lookup yields CDR1 LNHNV and CDR2 YYDKDF (reference sequence). The CDR3 DNA sequence: TGTGCCACCAGTCCGGGGGGCCCGGCCAAAAACATTCAGTACTTC. Translating gives CATSPGGPAKNIQYF. Full variable domain (outside the CDR3, taken from reference TRBV15 and TRBJ2-4): DAMVIQNPRYQVTQFGKPVTLSCSQTLNHNVMYWYQQKSSQAPKLLFHYYDKDFNNEADTPDNFQSRRPNTSFCFLDIRSPGLGDTAMYLCATSPGGPAKNIQYFGAGTRLSVL.

CDR3 in DNA: TGCAGCTACCGGGACAGGGGATCTAACACTGAAGCTTTCTTT. Residues: CSYRDRGSNTEAFF. This chain uses TRBV29-1 with TRBJ1-1; 10 bases match TRBD1. The CDR3 extends over 14 amino acids. Trimming took 8 bases from V and 2 from J; bases not matched to a gene: 8. Germline CDR1 is SQVTM and CDR2 is ANQGSEA.

The chain recombines TRBV27 with TRBJ1-6; D gene unclear. The length of the CDR3 is 13 residues. In germline, CDR1 is MNHEY, CDR2 SMNVEV (reference sequence). Trimming stripped 0 bases from V and 12 bases from J, with 9 bases between. The CDR3 DNA is TGTGCCAGCAGTTTATCCAACCAGGTACCCCTCCACTTT. Protein: CASSLSNQVPLHF.

The chain recombines TRBV15 with TRBJ2-6, with D perhaps matching TRBD1 (7 bases). V lost 4 bases and J lost 2, with 12 bases in between. The CDR3 has 16 amino acids. Germline CDR1 and CDR2: LNHNV and YYDKDF (reference sequence). The CDR3 DNA is TGTGCCACCAGCATCCAGGGGGGCGCTGGGGCCAACGTCCTGACTTTC. This sequence encodes CATSIQGGAGANVLTF. The complete variable domain, with remaining parts taken from reference TRBV15 and TRBJ2-6, reads DAMVIQNPRYQVTQFGKPVTLSCSQTLNHNVMYWYQQKSSQAPKLLFHYYDKDFNNEADTPDNFQSRRPNTSFCFLDIRSPGLGDTAMYLCATSIQGGAGANVLTFGAGSRLTVL.